This record covers a single T cell receptor beta chain. Investigators profiled TCR beta VDJ and CDR3 from genomic DNA template. TCRdb used MiXCR to reprocess the reads, holding one entry per CDR3 protein. The data contain 160,000 or so distinct CDR3 sequences, more than 45% of them singletons. For sequencing, patients were chosen who had shown expansion of CD8+CD57+ cells by flow cytometry. The diagnosis in all patients was severe acquired aplastic anemia. Trimming cost V 1 base and J 5 bases; bases outside gene matches: 5. The CDR3 length is 15 residues. Per the germline V gene, CDR1 is SEHNR and CDR2 is FQNEAQ (reference sequence). This sample is drawn from a study of CD8+CD57+ T cells in acquired aplastic anemia.

V usage is TRBV7-9 and J usage is TRBJ2-5; 9 positions match TRBD1. This receptor was taken from a human donor with aplastic anemia. Source material: sorted CD4+, CD8+, or CD8+CD57+ T cells (not recorded which) from PBMCs. The CDR3 reads CASSLETGGPETQYF. In DNA form, the CDR3 reads TGTGCCAGCAGCTTAGAAACAGGGGGCCCTGAGACCCAGTACTTC.